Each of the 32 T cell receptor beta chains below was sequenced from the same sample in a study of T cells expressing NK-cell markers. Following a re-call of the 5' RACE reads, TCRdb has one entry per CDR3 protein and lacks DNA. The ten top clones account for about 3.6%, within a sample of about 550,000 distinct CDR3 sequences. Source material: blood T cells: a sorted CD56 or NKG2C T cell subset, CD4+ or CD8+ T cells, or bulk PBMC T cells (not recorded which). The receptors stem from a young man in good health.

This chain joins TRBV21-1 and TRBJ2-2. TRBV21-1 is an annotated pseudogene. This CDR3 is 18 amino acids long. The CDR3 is CASSKEVWVYRVAGELFF.

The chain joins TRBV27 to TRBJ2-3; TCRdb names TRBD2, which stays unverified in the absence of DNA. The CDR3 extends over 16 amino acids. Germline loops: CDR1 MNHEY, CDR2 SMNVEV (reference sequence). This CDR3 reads CASSSGLARRTDTQYF.

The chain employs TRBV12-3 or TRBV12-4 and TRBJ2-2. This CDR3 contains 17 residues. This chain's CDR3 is CASSFERGPTNTGELFF.

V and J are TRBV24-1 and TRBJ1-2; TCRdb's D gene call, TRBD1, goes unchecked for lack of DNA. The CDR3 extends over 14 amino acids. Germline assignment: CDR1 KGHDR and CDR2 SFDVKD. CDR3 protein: CATSDPGTPYGYTF.

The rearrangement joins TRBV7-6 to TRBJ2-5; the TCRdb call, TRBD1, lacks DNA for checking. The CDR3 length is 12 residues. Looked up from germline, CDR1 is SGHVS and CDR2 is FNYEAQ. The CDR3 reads CASSLAAGQPYF.

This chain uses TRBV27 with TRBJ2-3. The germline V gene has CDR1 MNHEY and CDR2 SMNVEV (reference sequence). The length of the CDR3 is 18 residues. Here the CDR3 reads CASSLKSMVRPSTDTQYF.

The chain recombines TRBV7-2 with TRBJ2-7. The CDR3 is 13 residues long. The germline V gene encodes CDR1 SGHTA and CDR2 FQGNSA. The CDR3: CASSYEYFYEQYF.

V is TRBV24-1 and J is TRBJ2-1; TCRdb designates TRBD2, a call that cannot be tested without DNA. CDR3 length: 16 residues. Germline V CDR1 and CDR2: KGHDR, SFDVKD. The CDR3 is CATSEPGEGPYNEQFF.

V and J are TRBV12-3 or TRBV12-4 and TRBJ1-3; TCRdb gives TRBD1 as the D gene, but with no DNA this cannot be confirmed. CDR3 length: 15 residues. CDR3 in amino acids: CASRPQGAAGNTIYF.

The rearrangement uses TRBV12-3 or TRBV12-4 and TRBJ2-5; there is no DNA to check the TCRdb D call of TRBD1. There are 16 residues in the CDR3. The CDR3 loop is CASSFAAGVFSETQYF.

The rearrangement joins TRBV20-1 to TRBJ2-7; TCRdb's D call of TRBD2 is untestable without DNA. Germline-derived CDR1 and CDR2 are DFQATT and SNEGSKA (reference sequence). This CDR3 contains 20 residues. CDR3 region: CSALLGPPGLAGGPIYEQYF.

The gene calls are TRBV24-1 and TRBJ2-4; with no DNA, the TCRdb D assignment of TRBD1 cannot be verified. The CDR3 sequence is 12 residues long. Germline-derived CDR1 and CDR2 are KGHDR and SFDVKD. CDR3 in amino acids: CATRSPGDIQYF.

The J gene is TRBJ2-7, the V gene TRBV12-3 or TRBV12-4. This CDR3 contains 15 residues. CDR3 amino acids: CASSFVEERTYEQYF.

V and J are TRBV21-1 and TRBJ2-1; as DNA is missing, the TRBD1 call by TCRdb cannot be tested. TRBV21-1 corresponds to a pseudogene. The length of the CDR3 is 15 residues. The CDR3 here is CASRTGGDKQNEQFF.

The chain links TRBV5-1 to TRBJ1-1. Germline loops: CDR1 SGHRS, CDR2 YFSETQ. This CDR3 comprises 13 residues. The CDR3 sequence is CASSPYADTEAFF.

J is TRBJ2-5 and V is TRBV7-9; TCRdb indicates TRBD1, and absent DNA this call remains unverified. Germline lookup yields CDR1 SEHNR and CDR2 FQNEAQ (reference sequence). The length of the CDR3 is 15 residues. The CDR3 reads CASSSLGALSETQYF.

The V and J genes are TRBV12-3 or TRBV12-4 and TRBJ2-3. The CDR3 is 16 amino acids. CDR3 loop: CASSPRSGTSTDTQYF.

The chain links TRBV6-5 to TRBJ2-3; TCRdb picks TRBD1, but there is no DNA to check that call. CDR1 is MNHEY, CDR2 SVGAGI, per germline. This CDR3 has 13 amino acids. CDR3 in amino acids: CASSPTRDRFLYF.

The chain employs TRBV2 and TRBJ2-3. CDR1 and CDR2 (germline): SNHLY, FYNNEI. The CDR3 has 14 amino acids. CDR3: CASSGVISTDTQYF.

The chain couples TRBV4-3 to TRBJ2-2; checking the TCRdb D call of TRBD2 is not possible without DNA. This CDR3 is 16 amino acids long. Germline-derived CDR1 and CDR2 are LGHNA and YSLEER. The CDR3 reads CASSQRLAENTGELFF.

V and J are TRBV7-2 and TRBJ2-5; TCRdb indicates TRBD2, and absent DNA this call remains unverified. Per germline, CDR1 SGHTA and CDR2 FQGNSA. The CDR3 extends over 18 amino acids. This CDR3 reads CASSLARLAGGAGETQYF.

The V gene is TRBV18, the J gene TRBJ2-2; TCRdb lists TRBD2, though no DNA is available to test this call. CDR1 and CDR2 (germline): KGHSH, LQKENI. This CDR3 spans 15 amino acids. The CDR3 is CASSPSGSLTGELFF.

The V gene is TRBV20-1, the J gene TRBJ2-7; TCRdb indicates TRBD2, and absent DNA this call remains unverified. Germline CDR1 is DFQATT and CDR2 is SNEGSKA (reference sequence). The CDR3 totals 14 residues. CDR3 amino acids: CSASGGRASYEQYF.

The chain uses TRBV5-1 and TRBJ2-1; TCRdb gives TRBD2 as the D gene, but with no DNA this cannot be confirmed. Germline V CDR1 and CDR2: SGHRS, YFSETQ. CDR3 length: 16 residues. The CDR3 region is CASSLGGGDLHNEQFF.

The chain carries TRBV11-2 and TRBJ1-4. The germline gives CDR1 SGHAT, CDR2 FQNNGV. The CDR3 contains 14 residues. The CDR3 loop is CASSLDRGLEKLFF.

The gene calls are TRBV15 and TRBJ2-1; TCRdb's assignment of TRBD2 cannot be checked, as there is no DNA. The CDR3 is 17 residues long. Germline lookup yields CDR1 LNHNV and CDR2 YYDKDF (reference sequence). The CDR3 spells CATSPMGPSGGYNEQFF.

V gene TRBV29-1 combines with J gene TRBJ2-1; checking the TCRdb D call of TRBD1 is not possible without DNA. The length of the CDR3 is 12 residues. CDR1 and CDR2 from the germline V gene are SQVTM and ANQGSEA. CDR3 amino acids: CSVKGRVHEQFF.

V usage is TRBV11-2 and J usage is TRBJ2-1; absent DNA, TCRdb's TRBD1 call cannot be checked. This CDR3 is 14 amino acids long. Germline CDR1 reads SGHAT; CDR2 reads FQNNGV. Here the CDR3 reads CASSFGGRNNEQFF.

The CDR3: CASSLARGGLETQYF. V gene TRBV7-6 combines with J gene TRBJ2-5; TCRdb indicates TRBD2, and absent DNA this call remains unverified. Germline V gene data show CDR1 as SGHVS and CDR2 as FNYEAQ. The CDR3 length is 15 residues.

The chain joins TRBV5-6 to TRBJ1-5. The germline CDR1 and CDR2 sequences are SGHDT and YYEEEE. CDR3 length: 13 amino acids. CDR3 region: CASSLGGGEPQHF.

The CDR3 is CASSQLGTGSSEQYF. The rearrangement uses TRBV16 and TRBJ2-7; TCRdb reports TRBD1, a call that lacks DNA to check it against. This CDR3 has 15 residues. CDR1 and CDR2 (germline): KGHSY, FQNENV.

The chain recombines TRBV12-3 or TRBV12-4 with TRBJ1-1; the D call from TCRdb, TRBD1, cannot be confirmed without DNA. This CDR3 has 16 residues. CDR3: CASSLILRPGATEAFF.